This T cell receptor beta chain was sequenced in a study of T cell responses to AZD1222 COVID-19 vaccine (dated by TCRdb to 2020 to 2023). As for the study more broadly: AZD1222 recipients with second doses at about 4 weeks or about 12 weeks were pooled, because spike-specific TCR depth and breadth did not differ between schedules. TCR sequencing was performed for roughly 240 trial participants, of whom roughly 200 were given two doses of AZD1222 and roughly 25 were given two doses of MenACWY control vaccine. Trial participants were enrolled by age into 18-55, 56-69 and 70-plus year subgroups, with roughly 160, 29 and 62 TCR-sequenced participants respectively. The study at large found these results: Nearly half of unique spike-specific TCRs reportedly recognized epitopes outside regions mutated in the B.1.351 and B.1.1.7 variants. CD4 TCRs associated with the vaccine covered the entire spike protein, and the dominant responses were in regions 160-218 and 743-854. In the small 56-69-year group, the increase in depth fell short of significance, most likely because of low power. Participants were mostly white British, with more females than males. The authors suggested clonal diversity may have been underestimated. Spike-specific TCR breadth and depth rose significantly after two AZD1222 doses compared with day 0 and with MenACWY recipients. Because no day 14 peak-response samples were available, repertoires were characterized only after the peak T cell response. Conclusions about previously exposed vaccinees were limited because only six AZD1222 recipients were SARS-CoV-2 seropositive at baseline.

In the case of this clone: Its antigen is currently not known. Base qualities are not provided; no much larger clone lies one nucleotide away.

The CDR3 regions of human TCRbeta chains were subjected to immunosequencing. The study's processing was this. Repertoire TCRs were matched against a reference library of SARS-CoV-2-specific TCRs generated with the MIRA antigen-specificity platform. Breadth meant the fraction of unique TCRs that were SARS-CoV-2-associated, whereas depth meant the fraction of total T cells that were SARS-CoV-2-associated. Using the MIRA data, each spike-specific TCR was assigned both to the spike region to which the TCR was reactive and to a CD4 or CD8 class. Log10-transformed breadth and depth values were compared by one-way ANOVA with Sidak's multiple comparisons tests. TCRdb retrieved this table from immuneACCESS and kept in-frame rearrangements only. Not all clones are present; in checked studies, unresolved V genes account for under half, and no reason is known for the remainder. The V and J calls and the clone size are those of that table, but D and trimming were determined from the DNA. Present in this sample are 150,000 or so clones, around 89% of which were seen just once. The ten biggest clones cover around 4.9% of the sample.

The sample's time point label, in plain terms: baseline before first vaccination. Vaccinee samples came from UK trials COV001 and COV002, including a single-blind randomized controlled phase 2/3 trial of AZD1222 (ChAdOx1 nCoV-19) in healthy adults. For TCRbeta chain sequencing, PBMC samples from trial participants were taken at day 0 and at day 28 after the second dose. V lost 4 bases and J lost 5 bases, and the count of bases not matched to a germline gene is 8. The germline V gene provides CDR1 SNHLY and CDR2 FYNNEI. The CDR3 sequence holds 16 residues, the cysteine and phenylalanine included. Only CDR3 DNA remains: 48 bases, in frame from the first base.

The source was peripheral blood, collected on day 0 of AZD1222 vaccination. This receptor was taken from an adult in good health. The rearrangement combines TRBV2 with TRBJ1-6, with TRBD1 matching 7 junction bases. The CDR3 amino acid sequence is: CASSGQGPDNNSPLHF. The DNA sequence reads TGTGCCAGCAGTGGACAGGGCCCGGATAATAATTCACCCCTCCACTTT.